These T cell receptor beta chains were read from a single sample in a study of blood T cell repertoires in COVID-19. Produced via immunoSEQ multiplex PCR; TCRdb's table is partial and in-frame only. The table has some 100,000 clones, roughly 83% seen once. Input material: peripheral blood. The origin of the receptors is a human donor in a cohort sampled during active COVID-19. The CDR3 runs from the conserved cysteine through the conserved F or W. A D gene is named only where the DNA matches it firmly. For some rows the clone size is stated as once, few or many, or as a class when expanded; others skip it.

>TRBJ1-5|NA|NA|TRBV28
CASTSGFQPQHF
TGTGCCAGCACCTCCGGGTTTCAGCCCCAGCATTTT
>TRBJ1-5|NA|TRBD1|TRBV25-1
CASRQGSGQPQHF
TGTGCCAGTCGACAGGGTTCGGGACAGCCCCAGCATTTT
>TRBJ1-1|NA|NA|TRBV25-1
CASSRENTEAFF
TGTGCCAGCTCCAGGGAGAACACTGAAGCTTTCTTT
>TRBJ2-2|once|NA|TRBV6-7
CASSYSRGIQNTGELFF
TGTGCCAGCAGTTACTCGAGAGGGATTCAGAACACCGGGGAGCTGTTTTTT
>TRBJ2-7|NA|TRBD1|TRBV27
CASSRPDRGSEQYF
TGTGCCAGCAGTCGCCCGGACAGGGGATCCGAGCAGTACTTC
>TRBJ2-1|NA|TRBD2|TRBV5-1
CASSAGDGDEQFF
TGCGCCAGCAGCGCGGGGGACGGGGATGAGCAGTTCTTC
>TRBJ2-1|once|TRBD2|TRBV7-9
CASRWGGGTSGNNEQFF
TGTGCCAGCAGATGGGGTGGCGGCACTAGCGGAAACAATGAGCAGTTCTTC
>TRBJ1-1|few|NA|TRBV12-3/TRBV12-4
CASSLRVNTEAFF
TGTGCCAGCAGTTTACGGGTAAACACTGAAGCTTTCTTT
>TRBJ2-2|NA|NA|TRBV18
CASSPQGENTGELFF
TGTGCCAGCTCACCACAGGGGGAGAACACCGGGGAGCTGTTTTTT
>TRBJ2-1|NA|TRBD2|TRBV6-6
CASSPGLAGEQFF
TGTGCCAGCAGCCCGGGACTAGCTGGTGAGCAGTTCTTC
>TRBJ2-1|NA|TRBD2|TRBV27
CASSLFLAGEGNEQFF
TGTGCCAGCAGCTTATTTCTAGCGGGAGAGGGGAATGAGCAGTTCTTC
>TRBJ1-5|few|NA|TRBV19
CASSGGVVQPQHF
TGTGCCAGTAGTGGAGGGGTAGTCCAGCCCCAGCATTTT
>TRBJ1-6|few|TRBD1|TRBV6-1
CASSEPSGDRGRSPLHF
TGTGCCAGCAGTGAACCCAGCGGGGACAGGGGAAGATCACCCCTCCACTTT
>TRBJ2-5|NA|NA|TRBV5-1
CASSLEALATETQYF
TGCGCCAGCAGCTTGGAGGCGCTAGCGACAGAGACCCAGTACTTC
>TRBJ2-7|NA|NA|TRBV6-5
CASSYKAGAHEQYF
TGTGCCAGCAGTTACAAGGCAGGGGCCCACGAGCAGTACTTC
>TRBJ2-5|once|TRBD2|TRBV9
CASSADSGLAEGETQYF
TGTGCCAGCAGCGCCGATTCGGGACTAGCGGAGGGAGAGACCCAGTACTTC
>TRBJ1-4|NA|NA|TRBV9
CASSVQGINEKLFF
TGTGCCAGCAGCGTCCAGGGGATTAATGAAAAACTGTTTTTT
>TRBJ2-7|once|TRBD1|TRBV7-9
CASSSRDRMAYEQYF
TGTGCCAGCAGCTCCCGGGACAGAATGGCATACGAGCAGTACTTC
>TRBJ2-7|few|NA|TRBV27
CASSLGRGYEQYF
TGTGCCAGCAGTCTCGGAAGGGGCTACGAGCAGTACTTC
>TRBJ2-3|NA|TRBD2|TRBV6-5
CASSYPLAGGVDTQYF
TGTGCCAGCAGTTATCCACTAGCGGGGGGGGTGGATACGCAGTATTTT
>TRBJ2-1|NA|TRBD2|TRBV19
CASSLAGGSFYDNEQFF
TGTGCCAGTTCACTAGCGGGAGGGAGCTTTTATGACAATGAGCAGTTCTTC
>TRBJ2-4|NA|NA|TRBV4-3
CASKPRAKNIQYF
TGCGCCAGCAAACCTAGGGCCAAAAACATTCAGTACTTC
>TRBJ1-1|NA|TRBD1|TRBV29-1
CSVEQGAVGTEAFF
TGCAGCGTAGAACAGGGGGCGGTTGGCACTGAAGCTTTCTTT
>TRBJ2-7|NA|NA|TRBV2
CASSPRTAAYEQYF
TGTGCCAGCAGCCCGAGGACTGCAGCCTACGAGCAGTACTTC
>TRBJ2-3|NA|NA|TRBV9
CASSRSSTDTQYF
TGTGCCAGCAGCCGGTCGAGCACAGATACGCAGTATTTT
>TRBJ2-3|many|NA|TRBV19
CASSRLLGLASTDTQYF
TGTGCCAGTAGTAGACTCTTAGGGCTAGCTAGCACAGATACGCAGTATTTT
>TRBJ2-1|many|NA|TRBV6-5
CASSLFAGSDEQFF
TGTGCCAGCAGTCTGTTCGCAGGGTCGGATGAGCAGTTCTTC
>TRBJ1-3|NA|NA|TRBV25-1
CASSAQEGFGNTIYF
TGTGCCAGCAGTGCTCAGGAGGGATTTGGAAACACCATATATTTT